Reported below is one T cell receptor beta chain. This clonotype was counted between two and nine times. The specificity of this receptor is unknown. Base qualities are not recorded, but no much larger clone differs from it by a single base. At the junction V is shortened by 5 bases and J by 3 bases, with 10 bases in between. The germline V gene gives CDR1 as SQVTM and CDR2 as ANQGSEA. The CDR3 runs 13 residues from the cysteine to the phenylalanine. Only the CDR3 part of the read is kept: 39 bases, read in frame from the first base. Graves' hyperthyroidism was defined as stable when no progression to ophthalmopathy occurred over 18 months of follow-up. Hyperthyroidism patients were newly diagnosed, with disease duration under 2 months, and aged 18 to 65 years. Exclusion was applied to patients with uncontrolled infections, other autoimmune diseases, pregnancy or lactation. Diagnoses were established on the basis of clinical symptoms, serum thyroxine and TRAb, thyroid ultrasound, and orbital computed tomography. PBMCs were separated from 7.5 to 10 ml of fresh peripheral blood using Ficoll-Paque density gradient centrifugation. Trizol reagent was used to extract total RNA, and RNA quality was then checked on an Agilent 2100 Bioanalyzer.

The TCR beta CDR3 regions were amplified from RNA transcripts. The TCR CDR3 was subjected to a first round of RT-PCR using the HTBI primer set and the Qiagen OneStep RT-PCR kit. Libraries were constructed in a second round of multiplex PCR, after which size selection and purification were performed. Libraries were sequenced paired-end with 100 bp reads on an Illumina HiSeq2000. In the paper's pipeline: SOAPnuke was used to process the raw data, throwing out any read that contained adapters or uncalled bases, had a mean Phred below 15, or lacked an exact constant-primer or identifier match. COPE v1.2.5 was used to merge high-quality paired reads, and clonotypes were defined as unique nucleotide sequences. Clonotypes were aligned to IMGT TRBV, TRBD and TRBJ reference segments using MiTCR v1.1. The analysis was restricted to V-J combinations with a frequency above 0.0001, which together covered 99% to 99.2% of the repertoires. A TCS score was defined as the ratio of F50 (clonal expansion) to E x V (chaos), with BLOSUM62-based TCRdist applied between CDR3 peptides within each V-J. Welch's t-statistics and random forest reduced 450 to 600 V-J features to about 12, which were used in a naive Bayes classifier (R e1071). The raw public reads went through TCRdb reprocessing: fastp at Q25, MiXCR clone calling, in-frame beta chains kept. Each entry merges the rows of one CDR3 protein and shows their most common DNA and genes. The V and J calls were not made by the authors but by TCRdb's processing. The sample yields about 340,000 distinct CDR3 sequences; around 20% were counted once. The ten top clones hold about 50% of the sample.

This sample is drawn from a study of T cells in Graves' hyperthyroidism and ophthalmopathy (dated by TCRdb to between 2019 and 2020). About the full investigation: Peripheral blood was collected at initial diagnosis, before any treatment. Following sampling, methimazole starting at 30 mg daily was given to hyperthyroidism patients, and high-dose intravenous methylprednisolone was given to ophthalmopathy patients. TCR Vbeta CDR3 sequencing of around 130 peripheral blood samples (43 ophthalmopathy, about 80 hyperthyroidism and approximately 17 progressor patients) is reported in the paper. The study also compared thyroid tissue and blood T-cell repertoires from more than five Graves' hyperthyroidism patients. For training and testing, the roughly 100 patients in the discovery cohort were randomly divided in a 7:3 ratio. To identify distinguishing TCR V-J signatures, a discovery cohort of roughly 100 patients was used, comprising 40 to 45 with Graves' ophthalmopathy and some 60 with stable Graves' hyperthyroidism. Whether ophthalmopathy could be predicted prospectively was tested in an independent validation cohort made up of under 20 hyperthyroidism patients plus 17 patients who later progressed to ophthalmopathy. What the work shows at the level of the full study, not this receptor alone: Ophthalmopathy was separated from stable hyperthyroidism by a 13 V-J signature model, with approximately 90% sensitivity and approximately 81% specificity obtained in cross-validation and 80%/75% obtained in testing. In validation, the model predicted progression to ophthalmopathy with approximately 71% sensitivity and 72% to 85% specificity, a median of 6.5 months before onset. Most expanded thyroid clonotypes (frequency above 0.001) were also detected in blood, a finding suggesting that blood repertoires may reflect thyroid immune responses. No statistical method was used to fix the sample size in advance, and group allocation was not hidden from the investigators.

The sequence joins TRBV29-1 to TRBJ1-4; a confident D gene designation cannot be given. This TCR came from a woman in her forties or fifties with Graves' hyperthyroidism. The specimen was blood. The nucleotide sequence reads TGCAGCGTTACGGGTGCGGCTAATGAAAAACTGTTTTTT. It encodes CSVTGAANEKLFF.